This T cell receptor beta chain was found in a study of regulatory T cells in long-lasting Graves disease. Sequencing libraries for TCR beta were prepared with iRepertoire HTBI primers and Arm-PCR of CDR3 regions. In the study's own analysis: Identified segments across samples numbered more than 55 TRBV and roughly 15 TRBJ. Each CDR3 protein gets one entry after TCRdb re-called the multiplex PCR reads with MiXCR. These V and J calls rely on TCRdb rather than the paper's analysis. Among 500,000 to 700,000 distinct CDR3 sequences listed, roughly 16% were seen once. Germline V gene sequence: CDR1 SEHNR, CDR2 FQNEAQ (reference sequence). Deletions cut 5 bases from V and 5 bases from J, with 13 bases between. CDR3 length: 13 amino acids. This clonotype was recorded many times. Regarding time point: newly diagnosed GD, antithyroid drugs for less than 3 months. Isolated PBMC RNA provided the starting material for the TCR library.

These sequences were also reported in another study, on T cells in Graves' hyperthyroidism and ophthalmopathy. That source reports: An absence of ophthalmopathy progression within 18 months meant stable Graves' hyperthyroidism.

The J gene is TRBJ2-7, the V gene TRBV7-9; maybe TRBD2 (5 bases). The sequences come from peripheral blood mononuclear cells (PBMCs), collected at new diagnosis, from a patient treated with antithyroid drugs. The TCR originated in a woman in her 30s with Graves disease. This CDR3 is CASSPRGAHEQYF. The DNA of the CDR3 is TGTGCCAGCAGCCCCCGGGGAGCCCACGAGCAGTACTTC.